This T cell receptor beta chain is drawn from a study of blood T cell repertoires in COVID-19. The method was immunoSEQ multiplex PCR; TCRdb's version includes in-frame clones alone and lacks a portion of them. The sample contains about 100,000 clones, around 84% of which appear only once. V gave up 4 bases and J gave up 0 bases, with 14 bases separating them. Germline values: CDR1 SGHNT, CDR2 YYREEE (reference sequence). This CDR3 is 15 amino acids long. This TCR was recovered from a man aged 60-69 years with acute or convalescent COVID-19. What was sequenced was peripheral blood. J is TRBJ2-7 and V is TRBV5-4, with D perhaps matching TRBD1 (6 bases). CDR3 DNA: TGTGCCAGCAGCCCCAACAGGGCCGGCTCCTACGAGCAGTACTTC. It translates to CASSPNRAGSYEQYF.